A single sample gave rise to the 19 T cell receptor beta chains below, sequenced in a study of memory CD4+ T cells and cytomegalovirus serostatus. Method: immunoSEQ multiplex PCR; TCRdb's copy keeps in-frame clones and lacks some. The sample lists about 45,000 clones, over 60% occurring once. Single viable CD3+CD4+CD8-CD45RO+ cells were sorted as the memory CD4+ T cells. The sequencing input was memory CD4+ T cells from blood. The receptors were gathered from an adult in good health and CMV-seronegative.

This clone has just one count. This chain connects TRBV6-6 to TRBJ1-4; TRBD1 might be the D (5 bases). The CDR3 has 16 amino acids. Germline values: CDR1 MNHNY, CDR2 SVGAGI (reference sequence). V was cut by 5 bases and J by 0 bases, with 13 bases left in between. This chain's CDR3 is CASSSSGQTTNEKLFF. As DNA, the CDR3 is TGTGCCAGCAGTAGCTCGGGGCAGACAACTAATGAAAAACTGTTTTTT.

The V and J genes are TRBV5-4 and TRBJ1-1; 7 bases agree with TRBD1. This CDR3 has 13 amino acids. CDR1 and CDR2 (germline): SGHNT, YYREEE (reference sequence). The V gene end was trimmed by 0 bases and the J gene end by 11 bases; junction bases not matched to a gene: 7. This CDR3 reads CASSLDSGGRAFF. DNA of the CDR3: TGTGCCAGCAGCTTGGATTCAGGGGGTAGGGCTTTCTTT.

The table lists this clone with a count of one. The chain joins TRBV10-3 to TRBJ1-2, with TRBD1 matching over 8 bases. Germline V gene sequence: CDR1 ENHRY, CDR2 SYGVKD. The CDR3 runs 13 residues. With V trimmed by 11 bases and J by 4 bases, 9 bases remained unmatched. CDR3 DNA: TGTGCCTCAACCGGGACAGGAACCTATGGCTACACCTTC. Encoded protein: CASTGTGTYGYTF.

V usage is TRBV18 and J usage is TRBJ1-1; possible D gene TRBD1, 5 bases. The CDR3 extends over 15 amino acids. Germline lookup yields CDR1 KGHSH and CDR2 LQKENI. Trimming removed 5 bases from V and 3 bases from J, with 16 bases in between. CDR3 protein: CASSENWAGDTEAFF. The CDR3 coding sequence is TGTGCCAGCTCAGAAAATTGGGCGGGGGACACTGAAGCTTTCTTT.

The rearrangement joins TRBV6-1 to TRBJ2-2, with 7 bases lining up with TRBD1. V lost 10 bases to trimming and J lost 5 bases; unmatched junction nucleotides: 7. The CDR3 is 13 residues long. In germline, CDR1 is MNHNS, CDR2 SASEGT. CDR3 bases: TGTGCCACCGGGACAGCCTATACCGGGGAGCTGTTTTTT. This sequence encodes CATGTAYTGELFF.

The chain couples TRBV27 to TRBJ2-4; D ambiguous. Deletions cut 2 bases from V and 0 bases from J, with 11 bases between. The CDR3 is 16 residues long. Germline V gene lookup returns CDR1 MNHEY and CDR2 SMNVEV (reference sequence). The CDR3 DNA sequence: TGTGCCAGCAGTTTAAGTTGGGTACTAGCCAAAAACATTCAGTACTTC. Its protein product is CASSLSWVLAKNIQYF.

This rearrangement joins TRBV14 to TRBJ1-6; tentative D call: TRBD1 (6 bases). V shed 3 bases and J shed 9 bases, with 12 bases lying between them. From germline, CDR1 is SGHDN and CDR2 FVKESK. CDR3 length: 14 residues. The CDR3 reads CASSQRTGFSPLHF. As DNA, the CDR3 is TGTGCCAGCAGCCAGCGAACAGGGTTTTCACCCCTCCACTTT.

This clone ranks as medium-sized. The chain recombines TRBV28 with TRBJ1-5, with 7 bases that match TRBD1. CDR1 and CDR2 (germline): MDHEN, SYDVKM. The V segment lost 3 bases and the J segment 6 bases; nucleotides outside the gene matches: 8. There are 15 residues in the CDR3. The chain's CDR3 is CASSFDRASGQPQHF. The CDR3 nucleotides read TGTGCCAGCAGTTTTGACAGGGCGTCTGGTCAGCCCCAGCATTTT.

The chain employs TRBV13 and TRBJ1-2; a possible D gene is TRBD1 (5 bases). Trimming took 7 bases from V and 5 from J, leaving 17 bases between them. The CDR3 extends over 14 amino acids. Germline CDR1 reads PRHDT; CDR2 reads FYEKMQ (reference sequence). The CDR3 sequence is CASNVRGVVYGYTF. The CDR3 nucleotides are TGTGCCAGCAACGTGAGGGGCGTAGTGTATGGCTACACCTTC.

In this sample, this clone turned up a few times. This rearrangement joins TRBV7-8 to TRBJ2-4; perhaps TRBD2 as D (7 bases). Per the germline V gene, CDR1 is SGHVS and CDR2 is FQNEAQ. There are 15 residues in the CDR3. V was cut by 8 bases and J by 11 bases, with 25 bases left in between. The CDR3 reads CASSLRAGAQPVQYF. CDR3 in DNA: TGTGCCAGCTCCCTGAGGGCGGGGGCCCAACCAGTTCAGTACTTC.

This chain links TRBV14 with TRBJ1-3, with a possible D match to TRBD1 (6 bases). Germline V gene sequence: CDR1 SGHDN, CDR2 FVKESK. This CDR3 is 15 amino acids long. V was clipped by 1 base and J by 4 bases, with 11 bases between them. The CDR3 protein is CASSQVGGLGNTIYF. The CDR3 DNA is TGTGCCAGCAGCCAAGTTGGGGGGCTCGGAAACACCATATATTTT.

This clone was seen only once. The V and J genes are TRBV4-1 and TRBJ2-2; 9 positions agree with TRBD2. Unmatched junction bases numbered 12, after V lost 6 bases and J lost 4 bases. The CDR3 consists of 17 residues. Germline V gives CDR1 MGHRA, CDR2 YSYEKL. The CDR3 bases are TGCGCCAGCAGGGTCCCTGGAGCGGGGGGCCGCACCGGGGAGCTGTTTTTT. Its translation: CASRVPGAGGRTGELFF.

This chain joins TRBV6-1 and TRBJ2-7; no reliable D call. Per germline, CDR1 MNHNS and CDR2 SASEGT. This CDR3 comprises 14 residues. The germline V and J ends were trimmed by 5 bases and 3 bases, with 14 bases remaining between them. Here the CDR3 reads CASSRERTSYEQYF. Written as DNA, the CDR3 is TGTGCCAGCAGTAGGGAAAGGACGAGCTACGAGCAGTACTTC.

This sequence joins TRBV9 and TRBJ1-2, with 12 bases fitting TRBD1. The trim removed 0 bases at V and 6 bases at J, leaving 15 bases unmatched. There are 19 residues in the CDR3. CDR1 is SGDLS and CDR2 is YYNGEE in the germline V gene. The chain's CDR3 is CASSVATTVAGTGGNGYTF. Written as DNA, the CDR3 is TGTGCCAGCAGCGTAGCTACCACCGTCGCGGGGACAGGGGGCAATGGCTACACCTTC. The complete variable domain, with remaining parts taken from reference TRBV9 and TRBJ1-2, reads DSGVTQTPKHLITATGQRVTLRCSPRSGDLSVYWYQQSLDQGLQFLIQYYNGEERAKGNILERFSAQQFPDLHSELNLSSLELGDSALYFCASSVATTVAGTGGNGYTFGSGTRLTVV.

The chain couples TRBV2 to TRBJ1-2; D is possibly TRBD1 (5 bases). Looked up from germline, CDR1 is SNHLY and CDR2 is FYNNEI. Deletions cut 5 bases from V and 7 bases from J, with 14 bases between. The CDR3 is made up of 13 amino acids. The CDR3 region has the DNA TGTGCCAGCAGTTGGGACGGATTGGGTGGCTACACCTTC. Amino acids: CASSWDGLGGYTF.

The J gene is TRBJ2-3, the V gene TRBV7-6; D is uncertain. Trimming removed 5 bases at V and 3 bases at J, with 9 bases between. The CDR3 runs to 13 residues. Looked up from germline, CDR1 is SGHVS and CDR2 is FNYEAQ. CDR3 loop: CASSTPGTDTQYF. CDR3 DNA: TGTGCCAGCAGCACACCAGGTACAGATACGCAGTATTTT.

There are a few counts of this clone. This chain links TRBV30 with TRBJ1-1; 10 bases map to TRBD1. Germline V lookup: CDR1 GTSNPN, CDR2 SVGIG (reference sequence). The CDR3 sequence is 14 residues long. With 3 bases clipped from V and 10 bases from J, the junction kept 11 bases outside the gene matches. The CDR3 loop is CAWSEGTGAFPAFF. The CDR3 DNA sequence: TGTGCCTGGAGCGAAGGGACAGGGGCCTTTCCAGCTTTCTTT.

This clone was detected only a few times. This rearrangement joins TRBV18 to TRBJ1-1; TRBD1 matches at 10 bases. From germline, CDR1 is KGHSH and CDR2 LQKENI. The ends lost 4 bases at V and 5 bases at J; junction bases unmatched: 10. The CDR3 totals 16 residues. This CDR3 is CASSRGTGDLGTEAFF. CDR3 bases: TGTGCCAGCTCACGGGGGACAGGGGATTTGGGAACTGAAGCTTTCTTT.

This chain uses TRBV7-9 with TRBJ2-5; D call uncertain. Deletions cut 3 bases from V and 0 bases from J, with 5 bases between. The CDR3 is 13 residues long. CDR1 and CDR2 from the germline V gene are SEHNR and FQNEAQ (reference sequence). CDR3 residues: CASSFRDQETQYF. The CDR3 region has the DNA TGTGCCAGCAGCTTTCGAGACCAAGAGACCCAGTACTTC.